The rows below give T cell receptor beta chains drawn from one sample of a study of T cell responses to AZD1222 COVID-19 vaccine. The repertoire was sequenced with immunoSEQ multiplex PCR; TCRdb's copy has only in-frame clones and lacks some. The sample lists approximately 92,000 clones, about 90% seen once, with around 8.1% in the top ten. This material consisted of peripheral blood, taken on day 0 of AZD1222 vaccination. The receptor source for this set is an adult in good health. Both conserved end residues are part of each CDR3. Each record gives: D gene, J gene, V gene, clone size, CDR3 DNA, CDR3 protein. The D gene is left open where the match is weak. Some rows have no size entry. The others give once, few or many, or a class for an expanded clone.

-	TRBJ1-3	TRBV10-3	-	TGTGCCATCAGTGACAAGGGGAGCTCTGGAAACACCATATATTTT	CAISDKGSSGNTIYF
TRBD1	TRBJ2-2	TRBV5-8	-	TGTGCCAGCAACCTGGGACAGGGTTTTTTCCGGGAGCTGTTTTTT	CASNLGQGFFRELFF
-	TRBJ2-7	TRBV7-9	-	TGTGCCAGCAGCTCAAATACCCAAACCTACGAGCAGTACTTC	CASSSNTQTYEQYF
TRBD2	TRBJ2-2	TRBV5-8	-	TGTGCCAGCAGCTTGTATCGCGGGGGGCCGAACACCGGGGAGCTGTTTTTT	CASSLYRGGPNTGELFF
-	TRBJ1-5	TRBV27	-	TGTGCCAGCAGTTTAGGTCTTTTGGGCAATCAGCCCCAGCATTTT	CASSLGLLGNQPQHF
TRBD1	TRBJ2-3	TRBV7-3	once	TGTGCCAGCACGACGGGACAGGGAGATACGCAGTATTTT	CASTTGQGDTQYF
-	TRBJ1-3	TRBV5-1	once	TGCGCCAGCAGCTTGGGGGGGTCCGCACTCTTCTCTGGAAACACCATATATTTT	CASSLGGSALFSGNTIYF
TRBD1	TRBJ1-6	TRBV5-6	-	TGTGCCAGCAGCTTGGGTACAGGGGGCCTTTCACCCCTCCACTTT	CASSLGTGGLSPLHF
TRBD1	TRBJ2-7	TRBV6-2/TRBV6-3	-	TGTGCCAGCAGCCCCGGACAGGGGCGGACCTACGAGCAGTACTTC	CASSPGQGRTYEQYF
TRBD1	TRBJ1-3	TRBV15	-	TGTGCCACCAGCAGAGATTATACAGGGGCTGGAAACACCATATATTTT	CATSRDYTGAGNTIYF
-	TRBJ2-5	TRBV11-3	-	TGTGCCAGCAGCCGAGCGTACCAAGAGACCCAGTACTTC	CASSRAYQETQYF
-	TRBJ2-3	TRBV5-1	-	TGCGCCAGCAGCTTGGCGGGCTCAGATACGCAGTATTTT	CASSLAGSDTQYF
TRBD1	TRBJ2-2	TRBV24-1	-	TGTGCCACCAGTGACCCACCGGGACAGGGGAGGGACACCGGGGAGCTGTTTTTT	CATSDPPGQGRDTGELFF
-	TRBJ2-7	TRBV5-1	-	TGCGCCAGCAGCCCCTTGGTGGGACATGCCGGGCTCGACGAGCAGTACTTC	CASSPLVGHAGLDEQYF
-	TRBJ1-2	TRBV30	few	TGTGCCTGGTCCTTGGAGAGAAACTATGGCTACACCTTC	CAWSLERNYGYTF
-	TRBJ1-1	TRBV3-1/TRBV3-2	-	TGTGCCAGCAGCCAAGATATCGTTCGGGTCTACACTGAAGCTTTCTTT	CASSQDIVRVYTEAFF
TRBD2	TRBJ2-7	TRBV28	-	TGTGCCAGCAGTTTCGGACGGGGCGGGAGGTTCTTCGACGAGCAGTACTTC	CASSFGRGGRFFDEQYF
TRBD1	TRBJ1-1	TRBV6-1	once	TGTGCCAGCAGTGAGGGACAGCCACTGAACACTGAAGCTTTCTTT	CASSEGQPLNTEAFF
TRBD2	TRBJ2-1	TRBV7-8	-	TGTGCCAGCAGCTGGGGGACTAGCGGGAGCTCCTACAATGAGCAGTTCTTC	CASSWGTSGSSYNEQFF
TRBD1	TRBJ1-5	TRBV6-6	once	TGTGCCAGCAGCGGGACAGGGAAAAATCAGCCCCAGCATTTT	CASSGTGKNQPQHF
-	TRBJ2-1	TRBV6-5	-	TGTGCCAGCAACCCCGGGCGGGGAAATGAGCAGTTCTTC	CASNPGRGNEQFF
-	TRBJ2-2	TRBV9	-	TGTGCCAGCAGCGTAGTAGGCAGCTCCGGGGAGCTGTTTTTT	CASSVVGSSGELFF
-	TRBJ1-1	TRBV5-1	-	TGCGCCAGCAGATTTGTACCAGGAGGGGGTAGGGGAGTCACTGAAGCTTTCTTT	CASRFVPGGGRGVTEAFF
TRBD2	TRBJ2-3	TRBV11-1	-	TGTGCCAGCAGTCTACAACTAGCGGGGGGAGATACGCAGTATTTT	CASSLQLAGGDTQYF
TRBD1	TRBJ2-3	TRBV27	-	TGTGCCAGCAGTTTTCCCGGGACAGGGCTAGATACGCAGTATTTT	CASSFPGTGLDTQYF
-	TRBJ1-2	TRBV30	-	TGTGCCTGGAGTGTAGCCTGGAGGAGCTATGGCTACACCTTC	CAWSVAWRSYGYTF
TRBD2	TRBJ2-3	TRBV12-3/TRBV12-4	-	TGTGCCAGCAATCAGCGGGACACAGATACGCAGTATTTT	CASNQRDTDTQYF
TRBD1	TRBJ2-7	TRBV23-1	-	TGCGCCAGCAGTCAAAGTGGGACAGGGGTCTACGAGCAGTACTTC	CASSQSGTGVYEQYF
-	TRBJ2-7	TRBV19	once	TGTGCCAGTAGTATCGCGGGATCCAGGTCCTACGAGCAGTACTTC	CASSIAGSRSYEQYF
-	TRBJ1-2	TRBV2	-	TGTGCCAGACTACGGGGGCCGAACTATGGCTACACCTTC	CARLRGPNYGYTF
-	TRBJ2-1	TRBV7-3	-	TGTGCCAGCAGCGCCAACGGACAGAACTACAATGAGCAGTTCTTC	CASSANGQNYNEQFF
-	TRBJ1-6	TRBV9	-	TGTGCCAGCAGCGTAGTTGTAGATTCACCCCTCCACTTT	CASSVVVDSPLHF
-	TRBJ1-5	TRBV15	-	TGTGCCACCAGCAGAGATCTCGGGGGTCAGCCCCAGCATTTT	CATSRDLGGQPQHF